These T cell receptor beta chains were read from a single sample in a study of blood T cell repertoires in COVID-19. Sequencing used immunoSEQ multiplex PCR; TCRdb keeps in-frame clones, though not all of them. The sample has around 290,000 clones; 90% are singletons. What was sequenced was PBMCs or T cells enriched from blood (not recorded which). These receptors came from a woman younger than 45 who had recovered from COVID-19. Each CDR3 is given with its conserved first and last residue. D genes are given only for firm matches. Only some rows state a clone size, as once, few, many or a class for expanded clones.

abundance | j_gene | d_gene | v_gene | CDR3nt | CDR3aa
. | TRBJ2-1 | TRBD1 | TRBV7-6 | TGTGCCAGCAGCTTCAGAAACTTTCAGGGGGCTCGGGAGCAGTTCTTC | CASSFRNFQGAREQFF
. | TRBJ1-1 | TRBD1 | TRBV19 | TGTGCCAGTAGTGCGGGGACAGGGTTGAACACTGAAGCTTTCTTT | CASSAGTGLNTEAFF
. | TRBJ2-1 | . | TRBV7-3 | TGTGCCAGCAGCGAGGGGACTGGATTCTACAATGAGCAGTTCTTC | CASSEGTGFYNEQFF
. | TRBJ2-1 | . | TRBV11-3 | TGTGCCAGCAGCTTAGCGGGCTCCTACAATGAGCAGTTCTTC | CASSLAGSYNEQFF
. | TRBJ2-4 | . | TRBV11-2 | TGTGCCAGCATCAAATTCCGGGAGTTCGCCAAAAACATTCAGTACTTC | CASIKFREFAKNIQYF
. | TRBJ1-2 | TRBD1 | TRBV6-5 | TGTGCCAGCAGACCGACAGGGGTTTCCTATGGCTACACCTTC | CASRPTGVSYGYTF
. | TRBJ2-1 | . | TRBV24-1 | TGTGCCACCAGTGATTGGGGGAGCGGGCGTTACAATGAGCAGTTCTTC | CATSDWGSGRYNEQFF
. | TRBJ2-7 | . | TRBV9 | TGTGCCAGCAGCGTAGATAGCGGACCCTACGAGCAGTACTTC | CASSVDSGPYEQYF
. | TRBJ1-6 | TRBD1 | TRBV15 | TGTGCCACCAGCAGAGGGGACAGGGGGCTTTCACCCCTCCACTTT | CATSRGDRGLSPLHF
. | TRBJ2-7 | . | TRBV19 | TGTGCCAGTAGTATCAGGGGAAGTTCCTACGAGCAGTACTTC | CASSIRGSSYEQYF
. | TRBJ2-7 | TRBD2 | TRBV2 | TGTGCCAGCAGGACTAGCGGGGCCTCCTACGAGCAGTACTTC | CASRTSGASYEQYF
. | TRBJ2-1 | TRBD2 | TRBV19 | TGTGCCAGTAGTATTCGGCGGGAGGAATGGGGCAATGAGCAGTTCTTC | CASSIRREEWGNEQFF
. | TRBJ2-3 | . | TRBV6-6 | TGTGCCAGCACAAAGGGGGGGGTAGAGGATACGCAGTATTTT | CASTKGGVEDTQYF
. | TRBJ2-7 | . | TRBV5-4 | TGTGCCAGCAGCTTTAAAGCTAGTGCCCCCTACGAGCAGTACTTC | CASSFKASAPYEQYF
many | TRBJ1-1 | . | TRBV6-4 | TGTGCCAGCAGTGAGAGGGAGAACACTGAAGCTTTCTTT | CASSERENTEAFF
. | TRBJ1-2 | . | TRBV6-5 | TGTGCCAGCAGATACCGGGGGAACCCCGGGTATGGCTACACCTTC | CASRYRGNPGYGYTF
. | TRBJ1-1 | . | TRBV6-2/TRBV6-3 | TGTGCCAGCAGTTACAGCAGGGCCTCAACTGAAGCTTTCTTT | CASSYSRASTEAFF
once | TRBJ1-1 | TRBD1 | TRBV28 | TGTGCCATTTACAGGGGAAGTGGGAACACTGAAGCTTTCTTT | CAIYRGSGNTEAFF
. | TRBJ1-3 | TRBD1 | TRBV7-9 | TGTGCCAGCCTTCAGGGGGCCGGGGGAAACACCATATATTTT | CASLQGAGGNTIYF
. | TRBJ1-2 | TRBD1 | TRBV28 | TGTGCCAGCAGAAAGGGACAGACTAACTATGGCTACACCTTC | CASRKGQTNYGYTF
. | TRBJ2-1 | TRBD2 | TRBV7-9 | TGTGCCAGCAGCGGAGCTAGCGGGAGGCCCTACAATGAGCAGTTCTTC | CASSGASGRPYNEQFF
. | TRBJ2-1 | TRBD2 | TRBV7-9 | TGTGCCAGCACCACAACCAGGACTAGTGACAATGAGCAGTTCTTC | CASTTTRTSDNEQFF
. | TRBJ2-7 | . | TRBV12-1 | TGTGCCAGCAGCTTCGTTTTTAGGCCGGGACTACCGTTCTACGAGCAGTACTTC | CASSFVFRPGLPFYEQYF
. | TRBJ1-5 | . | TRBV28 | TGTGCCAGCAGTTCCGTTCAGCCCCAGCATTTT | CASSSVQPQHF
. | TRBJ2-1 | . | TRBV14 | TGTGCCAGCAGCCCACCAGGGATATCCTACAATGAGCAGTTCTTC | CASSPPGISYNEQFF
. | TRBJ2-3 | . | TRBV5-4 | TGTGCCAGCAGTAGGGGCGGGGTAGGAGATACGCAGTATTTT | CASSRGGVGDTQYF
. | TRBJ2-7 | . | TRBV3-1/TRBV3-2 | TGTGCCAGCAGCCAAGATCTTTATTCTACCTACGAGCAGTACTTC | CASSQDLYSTYEQYF
. | TRBJ1-6 | . | TRBV6-5 | TGTGCCAGCAGGGAGGGCTCCTATAATTCACCCCTCCACTTT | CASREGSYNSPLHF
. | TRBJ1-4 | . | TRBV30 | TGTGCCTGGAGTGTACGGAGAGGTTCTGGGGAAAAACTGTTTTTT | CAWSVRRGSGEKLFF
. | TRBJ1-1 | . | TRBV19 | TGTGCCAGTAGTGTCGACAGCCCCCCGAACACTGAAGCTTTCTTT | CASSVDSPPNTEAFF
. | TRBJ2-5 | TRBD1 | TRBV18 | TGTGCCAGCTCGCCCTCCGGGACAGGGGGCAGGGGGACCCAGTACTTC | CASSPSGTGGRGTQYF
. | TRBJ2-1 | TRBD1 | TRBV5-1 | TGCGCCAGCAGCTTAACTACCGGGACAGGGTTGAATGAGCAGTTCTTC | CASSLTTGTGLNEQFF
once | TRBJ2-5 | TRBD1 | TRBV18 | TGTGCCAGCTCACCAGCGGGCAGGGGGCATCTCGAGACCCAGTACTTC | CASSPAGRGHLETQYF
. | TRBJ2-7 | TRBD1 | TRBV7-8 | TGTGCCAGCAGCTTTCTCCCGGGACAGGGCACCTACGAGCAGTACTTC | CASSFLPGQGTYEQYF
. | TRBJ2-2 | . | TRBV19 | TGTGCCAGTAGTATTAAGTCCCGACAGACCGGGGAGCTGTTTTTT | CASSIKSRQTGELFF
few | TRBJ1-2 | . | TRBV28 | TGTGCCTGCTCCGGGCAGAATGCCGGACTCAACTATGGCTACACCTTC | CACSGQNAGLNYGYTF
. | TRBJ1-5 | . | TRBV19 | TGTGCCAGTAGTCCCCGACTTGGAGGTCAGCCCCAGCATTTT | CASSPRLGGQPQHF
. | TRBJ2-2 | . | TRBV28 | TGTGCCAGCCCAGGGGTCACCGGGGAGCTGTTTTTT | CASPGVTGELFF
. | TRBJ2-3 | TRBD2 | TRBV2 | TGTGCCAGCAGACTGAGCGGGGCTAGCACAGATACGCAGTATTTT | CASRLSGASTDTQYF
once | TRBJ2-3 | . | TRBV28 | TGTGCCAGCAGGGATTTTACAGGGACAGATACGCAGTATTTT | CASRDFTGTDTQYF
. | TRBJ1-5 | . | TRBV5-1 | TGCGCCAGCAGCCCCGACACAAGCACTCAGCCCCAGCATTTT | CASSPDTSTQPQHF
once | TRBJ2-5 | . | TRBV6-1 | TGTGCCAGCAGTGAAGCCCCATCGGGGGTCCAAGAGACCCAGTACTTC | CASSEAPSGVQETQYF
. | TRBJ2-1 | TRBD2 | TRBV9 | TGTGCCAGCAGCGTAGTAGCGGGAGCCTCTGAGCAGTTCTTC | CASSVVAGASEQFF
. | TRBJ2-7 | TRBD1 | TRBV5-1 | TGCGCCAGCAGCTTGGACAGGGGGTACTACGAGCAGTACTTC | CASSLDRGYYEQYF
. | TRBJ2-3 | TRBD2 | TRBV11-1 | TGTGCCAGCAGCCAAAGACTAGCGGGAGCCTCGGATACGCAGTATTTT | CASSQRLAGASDTQYF
. | TRBJ2-7 | . | TRBV27 | TGTGCCAGCAGTTTCGGTAAATCTGCCGCCGAGCAGTACTTC | CASSFGKSAAEQYF
. | TRBJ2-7 | TRBD2 | TRBV11-2 | TGTGCCAGCAGCCCCGGGGGGGCCTACCCGGTCGAGCAGTACTTC | CASSPGGAYPVEQYF
. | TRBJ2-2 | TRBD1 | TRBV10-3 | TGTGCCATCAGTACCGGGACAGAGAACACCGGGGAGCTGTTTTTT | CAISTGTENTGELFF
. | TRBJ2-3 | . | TRBV5-6 | TGTGCCAGCAGCTTGGGCGCGGGTGGAGATACGCAGTATTTT | CASSLGAGGDTQYF
. | TRBJ2-7 | TRBD2 | TRBV6-6 | TGTGCCAGCAGTTACCGGGGTAGCGGGGGTTACGAGCAGTACTTC | CASSYRGSGGYEQYF
. | TRBJ1-1 | . | TRBV7-9 | TGTGCCAGCAGCCCTGTCGGAGGACCCCTTGAAGCTTTCTTT | CASSPVGGPLEAFF
. | TRBJ2-3 | . | TRBV4-3 | TGCGCCAGCAGCCAAGACAGGGTGTACACAGATACGCAGTATTTT | CASSQDRVYTDTQYF
once | TRBJ2-7 | . | TRBV10-3 | TGTGCCATCAGTGGGCAGGGGTCCGAGCAGTACTTC | CAISGQGSEQYF
. | TRBJ2-3 | . | TRBV12-3/TRBV12-4 | TGTGCCAGCAGTTTAGCCATCGCGAATACGCAGTATTTT | CASSLAIANTQYF
. | TRBJ2-3 | TRBD1 | TRBV12-5 | TGTGCTAGTGGAATAGGACAGGGTCGCACAGATACGCAGTATTTT | CASGIGQGRTDTQYF
. | TRBJ2-1 | . | TRBV10-3 | TGTGCCATCAGTGGAGGCGGGATGTACAATGAGCAGTTCTTC | CAISGGGMYNEQFF
. | TRBJ2-1 | TRBD1 | TRBV7-8 | TGTGCCAAGTCCCGGGACAGGGGGGACAGGCAGTTCTTC | CAKSRDRGDRQFF